This T cell receptor (beta chain) comes out of a study of shared clonotypes between healthy human individuals. The overall study: Ranging from 18 to 49 in age, donors were two women and three men.

Libraries were prepared by immunoSEQ multiplex PCR; TCRdb keeps only in-frame clonotypes and omits some of them. The data show 2 million to 2.5 million clones, with 80% to 95% seen just once and about 0.38% held by the top ten. The sample holds one count of this clone. The CDR3 is 18 amino acids. Germline V gene sequence: CDR1 MDHEN, CDR2 SYDVKM. Trimming took 1 base from V and 0 from J, leaving 16 bases between them. The chain links TRBV28 to TRBJ1-3; D gene ambiguous. The receptor was derived from a man younger than 35 in good health. Some clones in this sample may be carry-over from other donors' samples. Sample: naive CD4+ T cells from PBMCs. The subset here: CD45RA+ positively selected. CDR3 region: CASSLLGGGIRSGNTIYF. Here the CDR3 DNA reads TGTGCCAGCAGTTTATTAGGCGGCGGGATACGCTCTGGAAACACCATATATTTT.